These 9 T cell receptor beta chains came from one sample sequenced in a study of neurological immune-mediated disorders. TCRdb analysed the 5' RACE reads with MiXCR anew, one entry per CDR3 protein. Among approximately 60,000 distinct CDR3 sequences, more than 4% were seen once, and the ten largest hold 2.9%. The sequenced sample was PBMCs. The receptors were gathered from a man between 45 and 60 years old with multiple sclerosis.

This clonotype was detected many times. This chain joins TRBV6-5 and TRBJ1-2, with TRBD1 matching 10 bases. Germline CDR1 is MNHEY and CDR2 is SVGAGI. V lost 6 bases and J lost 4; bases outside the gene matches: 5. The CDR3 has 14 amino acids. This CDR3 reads CASSQGQGGYGYTF. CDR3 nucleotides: TGTGCCAGCAGCCAAGGACAGGGGGGCTATGGCTACACCTTC.

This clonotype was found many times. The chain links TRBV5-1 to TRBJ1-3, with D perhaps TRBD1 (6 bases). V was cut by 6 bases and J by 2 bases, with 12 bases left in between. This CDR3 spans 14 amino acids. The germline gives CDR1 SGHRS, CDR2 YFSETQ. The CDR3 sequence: CASTEGGTGNTIYF. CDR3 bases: TGCGCCAGCACCGAAGGGGGGACTGGAAACACCATATATTTT.

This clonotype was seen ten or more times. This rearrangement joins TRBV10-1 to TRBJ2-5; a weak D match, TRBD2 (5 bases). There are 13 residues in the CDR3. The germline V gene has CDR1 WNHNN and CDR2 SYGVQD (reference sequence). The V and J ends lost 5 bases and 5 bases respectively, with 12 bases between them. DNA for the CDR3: TGCGCCAGCAGTCCCTTCGGGAAGGAGACCCAGTACTTC. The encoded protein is CASSPFGKETQYF.

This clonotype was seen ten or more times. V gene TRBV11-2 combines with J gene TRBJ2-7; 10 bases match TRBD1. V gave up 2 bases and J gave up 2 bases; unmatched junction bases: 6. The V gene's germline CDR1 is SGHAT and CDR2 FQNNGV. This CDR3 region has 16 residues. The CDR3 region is CASSLPPGQGPYEQYF. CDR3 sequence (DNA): TGTGCCAGCAGCTTACCGCCGGGACAGGGGCCCTACGAGCAGTACTTC.

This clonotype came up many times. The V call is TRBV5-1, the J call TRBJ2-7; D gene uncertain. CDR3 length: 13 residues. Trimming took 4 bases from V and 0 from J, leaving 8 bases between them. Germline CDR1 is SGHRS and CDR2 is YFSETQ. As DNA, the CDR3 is TGCGCCAGCAGCGAGGACGGCTCCTACGAGCAGTACTTC. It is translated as CASSEDGSYEQYF.

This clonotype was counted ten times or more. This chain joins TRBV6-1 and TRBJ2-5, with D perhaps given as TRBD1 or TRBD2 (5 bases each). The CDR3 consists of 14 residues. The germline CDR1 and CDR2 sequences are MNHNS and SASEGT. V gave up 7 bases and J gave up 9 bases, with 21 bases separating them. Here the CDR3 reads CASILVPGPQAQYF. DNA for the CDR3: TGTGCCAGCATTCTTGTTCCGGGGCCCCAGGCCCAGTACTTC.

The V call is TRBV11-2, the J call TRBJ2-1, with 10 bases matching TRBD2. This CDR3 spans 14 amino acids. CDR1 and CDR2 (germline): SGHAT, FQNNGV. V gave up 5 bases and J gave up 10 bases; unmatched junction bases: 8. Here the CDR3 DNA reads TGTGCCAGCAGCATCGTAAGCGGGGGGGGCGAGCAGTTCTTC. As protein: CASSIVSGGGEQFF.

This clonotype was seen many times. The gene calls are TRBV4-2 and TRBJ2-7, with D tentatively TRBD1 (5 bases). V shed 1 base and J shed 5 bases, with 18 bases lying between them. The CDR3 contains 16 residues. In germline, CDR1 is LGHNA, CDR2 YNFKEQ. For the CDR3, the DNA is TGTGCCAGCAGCCAAGCCATTCTAGGGGCGTGGGACGAGCAGTACTTC. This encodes CASSQAILGAWDEQYF.

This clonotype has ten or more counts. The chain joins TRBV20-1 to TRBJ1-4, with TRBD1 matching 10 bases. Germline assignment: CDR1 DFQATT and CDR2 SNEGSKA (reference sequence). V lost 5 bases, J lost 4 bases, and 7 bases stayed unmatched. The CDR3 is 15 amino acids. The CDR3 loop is CSAPADRGSNEKLFF. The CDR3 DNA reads TGCAGTGCTCCCGCGGACAGGGGGAGTAATGAAAAACTGTTTTTT.